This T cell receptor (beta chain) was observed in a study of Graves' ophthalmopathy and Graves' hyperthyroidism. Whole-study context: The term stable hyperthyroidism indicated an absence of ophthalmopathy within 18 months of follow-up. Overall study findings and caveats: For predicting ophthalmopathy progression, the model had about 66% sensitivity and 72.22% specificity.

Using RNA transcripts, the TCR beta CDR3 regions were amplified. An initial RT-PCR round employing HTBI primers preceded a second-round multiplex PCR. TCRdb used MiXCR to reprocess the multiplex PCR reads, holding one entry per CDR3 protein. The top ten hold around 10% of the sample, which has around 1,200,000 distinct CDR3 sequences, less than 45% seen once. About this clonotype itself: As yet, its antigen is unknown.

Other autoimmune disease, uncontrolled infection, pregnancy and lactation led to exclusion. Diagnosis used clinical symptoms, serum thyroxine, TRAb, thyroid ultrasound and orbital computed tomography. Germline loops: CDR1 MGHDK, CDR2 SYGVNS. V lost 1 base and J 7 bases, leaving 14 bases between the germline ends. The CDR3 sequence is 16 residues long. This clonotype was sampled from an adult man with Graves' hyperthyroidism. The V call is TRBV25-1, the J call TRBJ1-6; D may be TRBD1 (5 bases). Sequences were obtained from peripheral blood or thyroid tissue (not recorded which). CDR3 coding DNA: TGTGCCAGCAGTGAATTCCCGGGGCACGGGAATTCACCCCTCCACTTT. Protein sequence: CASSEFPGHGNSPLHF.